This is a list of T cell receptor beta chains from one sample in a study of T cells in Graves' hyperthyroidism and ophthalmopathy. TCRdb reprocessed the multiplex PCR reads via MiXCR and lists one record per CDR3 protein. The table has about 250,000 distinct CDR3 sequences, about 24% seen once. What was sequenced was blood. These receptors all stem from a middle-aged woman with Graves' ophthalmopathy. Both conserved end residues are trimmed from each CDR3. Fields, in order: V gene, CDR3 length, clone size, CDR3 protein. Clone size is shown for a subset of rows, as once, few, many or a class of expanded clone.

v_call: TRBV28
cdr3_length: 9
clone_size: many
cdr3_aa: ASSKGETQY

v_call: TRBV2
cdr3_length: 11
clone_size: many
cdr3_aa: ASSNDWDHEAF

v_call: TRBV20-1
cdr3_length: 13
clone_size: many
cdr3_aa: SAAEGLAVPYEQY

v_call: TRBV6-2/TRBV6-3
cdr3_length: 17
clone_size: NA
cdr3_aa: ASRRTGRYRGNTNYGYT

v_call: TRBV4-2
cdr3_length: 15
clone_size: many
cdr3_aa: ASSQDLGAGPPYEQY

v_call: TRBV27
cdr3_length: 10
clone_size: many
cdr3_aa: ASGRTGFGYT

v_call: TRBV7-2
cdr3_length: 13
clone_size: NA
cdr3_aa: ASSPQPGPSVEQY

v_call: TRBV15
cdr3_length: 13
clone_size: many
cdr3_aa: ATSFHDGDNQPQH

v_call: TRBV15
cdr3_length: 11
clone_size: many
cdr3_aa: ATSSTAGETQY

v_call: TRBV11-3
cdr3_length: 12
clone_size: many
cdr3_aa: ASSLDLAYNEQF

v_call: TRBV10-3
cdr3_length: 12
clone_size: many
cdr3_aa: ATGWSGGYHEQY

v_call: TRBV9
cdr3_length: 12
clone_size: few
cdr3_aa: ARDPSRSSYEQY

v_call: TRBV24-1
cdr3_length: 10
clone_size: many
cdr3_aa: ATGGIGYGYT

v_call: TRBV4-1
cdr3_length: 12
clone_size: many
cdr3_aa: ASSQGFQFGELF

v_call: TRBV6-1
cdr3_length: 12
clone_size: few
cdr3_aa: ASSGDLVQETQY

v_call: TRBV12-3/TRBV12-4
cdr3_length: 11
clone_size: NA
cdr3_aa: ASSNGLPTEAF

v_call: TRBV29-1
cdr3_length: 12
clone_size: many
cdr3_aa: SVENPRNTYEQY

v_call: TRBV11-2
cdr3_length: 15
clone_size: many
cdr3_aa: ASSQYSGEFAKNIQY

v_call: TRBV10-3
cdr3_length: 17
clone_size: many
cdr3_aa: AISESGGRAGRRTREQY

v_call: TRBV25-1
cdr3_length: 15
clone_size: many
cdr3_aa: ASSEFGEIVGRETQY

v_call: TRBV6-2/TRBV6-3
cdr3_length: 12
clone_size: NA
cdr3_aa: ASSSSGIGGTQY

v_call: TRBV28
cdr3_length: 15
clone_size: many
cdr3_aa: ASSLSGGGGTSYEQY

v_call: TRBV12-3/TRBV12-4
cdr3_length: 13
clone_size: many
cdr3_aa: ASSLRGANTGELF

v_call: TRBV6-2/TRBV6-3
cdr3_length: 10
clone_size: NA
cdr3_aa: ASRTSNQPQH

v_call: TRBV19
cdr3_length: 9
clone_size: many
cdr3_aa: ASSSPDEQY

v_call: TRBV9
cdr3_length: 14
clone_size: many
cdr3_aa: ASSKTSGSTSWEQY

v_call: TRBV6-2/TRBV6-3
cdr3_length: 12
clone_size: NA
cdr3_aa: ASSSPGAVYGYT

v_call: TRBV28
cdr3_length: 13
clone_size: NA
cdr3_aa: ASVTHRGRGYEQY

v_call: TRBV6-1
cdr3_length: 13
clone_size: few
cdr3_aa: ASSRAVGTAYEQY

v_call: TRBV2
cdr3_length: 12
clone_size: many
cdr3_aa: ASTLMQGGVQAF

v_call: TRBV12-3/TRBV12-4
cdr3_length: 13
clone_size: many
cdr3_aa: ASSLIGPQGRGQY

v_call: TRBV12-3/TRBV12-4
cdr3_length: 15
clone_size: many
cdr3_aa: ASSFGRGDSGANVLT

v_call: TRBV2
cdr3_length: 10
clone_size: many
cdr3_aa: ASLPGNTEAF

v_call: TRBV10-3
cdr3_length: 14
clone_size: many
cdr3_aa: AISEVGGGSHQPQH

v_call: TRBV5-1
cdr3_length: 13
clone_size: few
cdr3_aa: ASSAGLAGVETQY

v_call: TRBV7-8
cdr3_length: 12
clone_size: NA
cdr3_aa: ASSQTTYQETQY

v_call: TRBV20-1
cdr3_length: 10
clone_size: many
cdr3_aa: SARQGDTEAF

v_call: TRBV6-2/TRBV6-3
cdr3_length: 14
clone_size: many
cdr3_aa: ASSYLKTPVAGELF

v_call: TRBV20-1
cdr3_length: 9
clone_size: many
cdr3_aa: SASVGNTQY

v_call: TRBV30
cdr3_length: 10
clone_size: many
cdr3_aa: AWSRTGYEQY

v_call: TRBV7-6
cdr3_length: 13
clone_size: many
cdr3_aa: ASSSGMGVNTEAF

v_call: TRBV15
cdr3_length: 14
clone_size: many
cdr3_aa: ATSRVGGQGTYEQY

v_call: TRBV19
cdr3_length: 12
clone_size: many
cdr3_aa: ASSIRAAGNTIY

v_call: TRBV7-8
cdr3_length: 14
clone_size: many
cdr3_aa: ASSSTRLAGRGEQY

v_call: TRBV30
cdr3_length: 11
clone_size: many
cdr3_aa: ALSRTVGAEAF

v_call: TRBV12-3/TRBV12-4
cdr3_length: 14
clone_size: many
cdr3_aa: ASTSSGQGPNQPQH

v_call: TRBV7-2
cdr3_length: 10
clone_size: NA
cdr3_aa: ASSLGYEEAF

v_call: TRBV28
cdr3_length: 10
clone_size: once
cdr3_aa: ASILQGYEQS